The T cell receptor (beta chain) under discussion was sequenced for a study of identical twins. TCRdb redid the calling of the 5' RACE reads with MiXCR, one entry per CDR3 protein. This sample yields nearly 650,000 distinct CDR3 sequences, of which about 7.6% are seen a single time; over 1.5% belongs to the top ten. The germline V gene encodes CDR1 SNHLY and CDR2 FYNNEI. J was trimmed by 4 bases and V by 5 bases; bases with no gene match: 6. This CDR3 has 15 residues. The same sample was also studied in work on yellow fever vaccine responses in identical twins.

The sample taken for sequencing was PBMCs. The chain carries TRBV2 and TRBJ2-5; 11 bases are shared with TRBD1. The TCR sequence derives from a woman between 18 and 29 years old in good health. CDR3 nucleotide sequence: TGTGCCAGCAGTCTACGGACAGGGGGCCGAGAGACCCAGTACTTC. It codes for CASSLRTGGRETQYF.